This is a list of T cell receptor beta chains from one sample in a study of blood T cells in healthy people across ages. TCRdb processed the 5' RACE reads anew with MiXCR; each CDR3 protein has one entry. The table lists 910,000 or so distinct CDR3 sequences, roughly half of them singletons. Specimen: blood. The receptors shown here come from a woman between 55 and 75 years old in good health. Each CDR3 is given with its conserved first and last residue. The D gene is left open where the match is weak. Not every row has a clone size; where given, it reads once, few, many or a size class.

v_gene: TRBV18
j_gene: TRBJ2-7
d_gene: NA
abundance: NA
CDR3nt: TGTGCCAGCTCACCGTACGTTAGTAGGGTTCAATACGAGCAGTACTTC
CDR3aa: CASSPYVSRVQYEQYF

v_gene: TRBV29-1
j_gene: TRBJ2-2
d_gene: NA
abundance: NA
CDR3nt: TGCAGCGGGACAGATACCGGGGAGCTGTTTTTT
CDR3aa: CSGTDTGELFF

v_gene: TRBV29-1
j_gene: TRBJ1-1
d_gene: NA
abundance: NA
CDR3nt: TGCAGCGTTCAGATTCAGGTCACTGAAGCTTTCTTT
CDR3aa: CSVQIQVTEAFF

v_gene: TRBV7-9
j_gene: TRBJ2-3
d_gene: NA
abundance: few
CDR3nt: TGTGCCAGCAGCTTAGTTTTGATAGATACGCAGTATTTT
CDR3aa: CASSLVLIDTQYF

v_gene: TRBV20-1
j_gene: TRBJ2-1
d_gene: TRBD1
abundance: NA
CDR3nt: TGCAGTGCTAGGGGACAGGGCTCCTACGAGCAGTTCTTC
CDR3aa: CSARGQGSYEQFF

v_gene: TRBV7-2
j_gene: TRBJ1-1
d_gene: NA
abundance: few
CDR3nt: TGTGCCAGCAGCCCCACCTGGGCTTTTAAAGCTTTCTTT
CDR3aa: CASSPTWAFKAFF

v_gene: TRBV5-6
j_gene: TRBJ2-1
d_gene: NA
abundance: NA
CDR3nt: TGTGCCAGCAGCTTGGAGTTTCGGGGCCAGCTCTCTCCCTCCTACAATGAGCAGTTCTTC
CDR3aa: CASSLEFRGQLSPSYNEQFF

v_gene: TRBV4-3
j_gene: TRBJ2-1
d_gene: TRBD1
abundance: few
CDR3nt: TGCGCCAGCAGCCACCCAGGGGTAGGACAGGGGGGCAATGAGCAGTTCTTC
CDR3aa: CASSHPGVGQGGNEQFF

v_gene: TRBV30
j_gene: TRBJ1-4
d_gene: NA
abundance: NA
CDR3nt: TGTGCCTGGAGCCGAAATGAAAAACTGTTTTTT
CDR3aa: CAWSRNEKLFF

v_gene: TRBV11-2
j_gene: TRBJ1-2
d_gene: NA
abundance: few
CDR3nt: TGTGCCAGCAGCTTAGTGCCACAGTATGGCTACACCTTC
CDR3aa: CASSLVPQYGYTF